A single sample gave rise to the 23 T cell receptor beta chains below, sequenced in a study of OX40 agonist ivuxolimab in advanced cancers. Here immunoSEQ multiplex PCR was the method, and the copy in TCRdb shows in-frame clones only, minus some. The table records 90,000 to 100,000 clones, 88% of them present only once. Sequenced material: CD4+ or CD8+ T cells sorted from blood, taken in a trial of the OX40 agonist ivuxolimab. The receptors here all came from an adult with an advanced solid tumor such as melanoma, head and neck, liver or kidney cancer.

The CDR3 reads CASSQDGGDSVNEQFF. CDR3 nucleotide sequence: TGTGCCAGCAGCCAAGACGGGGGGGACAGCGTCAATGAGCAGTTCTTC. The rearrangement joins TRBV4-2 to TRBJ2-1, with a tentative D call TRBD2 (8 bases). Looked up from germline, CDR1 is LGHNA and CDR2 is YNFKEQ. This CDR3 is built from 16 residues. V was shortened by 0 bases and J by 6 bases, with 15 bases between the two germline ends.

This chain joins TRBV5-1 and TRBJ2-7, with a weak D call TRBD1 (5 bases). The germline V gene has CDR1 SGHRS and CDR2 YFSETQ. The CDR3 is made up of 12 amino acids. The V end lost 4 bases, the J end lost 3 bases, and 8 bases lay between the germline ends. The CDR3 DNA follows: TGCGCCAGCAGCGACAGTTTCTACGAGCAGTACTTC. It codes for CASSDSFYEQYF.

The chain carries TRBV19 and TRBJ1-1; weak D call: TRBD1 (6 bases). Trimming left V 5 bases short and J 1 base short, with 14 bases between. The CDR3 is 15 residues long. CDR1 is LNHDA, CDR2 SQIVND, per germline (reference sequence). The CDR3 is CASSEIGTPNTEAFF. In DNA, the CDR3 is TGTGCCAGTAGTGAGATTGGGACACCGAACACTGAAGCTTTCTTT.

The chain uses TRBV5-1 and TRBJ2-2; D is uncertain. The CDR3 spans 12 residues. Trimming shortened V by 4 bases and J by 0 bases, and 1 base separated the two germline ends. Germline CDR1 and CDR2: SGHRS and YFSETQ. CDR3 in DNA: TGCGCCAGCAGCCCGAACACCGGGGAGCTGTTTTTT. It encodes CASSPNTGELFF. The full variable domain, its missing parts supplied by reference TRBV5-1 and TRBJ2-2, is KAGVTQTPRYLIKTRGQQVTLSCSPISGHRSVSWYQQTPGQGLQFLFEYFSETQRNKGNFPGRFSGRQFSNSRSEMNVSTLELGDSALYLCASSPNTGELFFGEGSRLTVL.

This rearrangement joins TRBV5-6 to TRBJ2-1; TRBD2 is a possible D gene (5 bases). V dropped 0 bases and J dropped 0 bases, with 7 bases sitting between them. Per germline, CDR1 SGHDT and CDR2 YYEEEE. The CDR3 runs to 15 residues. As DNA, the CDR3 is TGTGCCAGCAGCTTGGATGGGAGCTCCTACAATGAGCAGTTCTTC. It specifies CASSLDGSSYNEQFF.

This clone was seen a few times. The gene calls are TRBV10-3 and TRBJ1-5; no firm D call. Germline-derived CDR1 and CDR2 are ENHRY and SYGVKD. V lost 0 bases and J 6 bases, leaving 6 bases between the germline ends. The CDR3 is 13 amino acids. DNA of the CDR3: TGTGCCATCAGTGAGTCATGGGGTCAGCCCCAGCATTTT. This gives the protein CAISESWGQPQHF.

This sequence joins TRBV10-3 and TRBJ2-7; no firm D call. The CDR3 covers 12 residues. V was pared by 3 bases and J by 5 bases, with 8 bases between. The V gene's germline CDR1 is ENHRY and CDR2 SYGVKD. CDR3 residues: CAISEYWDEQYF. The CDR3 DNA is TGTGCCATCAGTGAATACTGGGACGAGCAGTACTTC.

The chain links TRBV9 to TRBJ1-2; 11 bases are shared with TRBD1. The germline CDR1 and CDR2 sequences are SGDLS and YYNGEE. With V trimmed by 4 bases and J by 4 bases, 12 bases remained unmatched. The length of the CDR3 is 17 residues. This chain's CDR3 is CASSHGRLGQGGYGYTF. CDR3 bases: TGTGCCAGCAGCCATGGGAGGCTGGGACAGGGGGGCTATGGCTACACCTTC.

In this sample, this clone turned up once. V usage is TRBV19 and J usage is TRBJ1-3, with D uncertain. The CDR3 runs 15 residues. V lost 5 bases and J 1 base, leaving 12 bases between the germline ends. Germline V gives CDR1 LNHDA, CDR2 SQIVND (reference sequence). In DNA form, the CDR3 reads TGTGCCAGTAGTGGACGACGGACGTCTGGAAACACCATATATTTT. Protein sequence: CASSGRRTSGNTIYF.

V gene TRBV5-8 combines with J gene TRBJ1-3; no reliable D call. Trimming stripped 1 base from V and 4 bases from J, with 3 bases between. The CDR3 extends over 12 amino acids. The germline gives CDR1 SGHTS, CDR2 YDEGEE. The DNA of the CDR3 is TGTGCCAGCAGCTTGATGGGAAACACCATATATTTT. Translation gives CASSLMGNTIYF.

This clone was recorded only once. This chain joins TRBV5-4 and TRBJ2-3, with 11 bases matching TRBD2. Germline CDR1 is SGHNT and CDR2 is YYREEE (reference sequence). Trimming at V came to 3 bases and at J to 5 bases, leaving 8 bases not matched to a gene. CDR3 size: 16 residues. The CDR3 DNA is TGTGCCAGCAGCTCCGGGACTAGCGGAGCTCAAGATACGCAGTATTTT. Encoded protein: CASSSGTSGAQDTQYF.

The chain recombines TRBV19 with TRBJ1-6; no firm D call. The V end lost 2 bases, the J end lost 7 bases, and 9 bases lay between the germline ends. CDR1 is LNHDA and CDR2 is SQIVND in the germline V gene (reference sequence). The CDR3 covers 14 residues. Here the CDR3 DNA reads TGTGCCAGTAGTATAACGGGGTCAAATTCACCCCTCCACTTT. Translated: CASSITGSNSPLHF.

The chain links TRBV10-3 to TRBJ2-7; 8 nucleotides match TRBD1. V trimming: 8 bases; J trimming: 2 bases; junction bases outside the gene matches: 8. The CDR3 contains 14 residues. From germline, CDR1 is ENHRY and CDR2 SYGVKD. The CDR3 DNA is TGTGCCATCGGCCCGGGACAGGAGCCCTACGAGCAGTACTTC. Translated, it gives CAIGPGQEPYEQYF.

V and J are TRBV7-3 and TRBJ2-2, with 11 positions matching TRBD2. Per germline, CDR1 SGHTA and CDR2 FQGTGA. The length of the CDR3 is 16 residues. Germline trimming cut 5 bases from V and 1 base from J; bases unmatched to any gene: 3. The CDR3, as DNA: TGTGCCAGCAGCCCCGGACTAGCGGGGAACACCGGGGAGCTGTTTTTT. It specifies CASSPGLAGNTGELFF.

The rearrangement joins TRBV27 to TRBJ1-1; D possibly corresponds to TRBD1 (6 bases). CDR3 length: 21 amino acids. The germline V and J ends were trimmed by 4 bases and 1 base, with 31 bases remaining between them. Germline CDR1 MNHEY, CDR2 SMNVEV (reference sequence). The CDR3 nucleotides read TGTGCCAGCAGTTGGGCACATACCGGCTCTCTTCCTGGCAGGGGGAACACTGAAGCTTTCTTT. Protein: CASSWAHTGSLPGRGNTEAFF.

The chain has TRBV11-2 and TRBJ1-4, with D perhaps matching TRBD1 (6 bases). The CDR3 is made up of 14 amino acids. V was clipped by 5 bases and J by 1 base, with 8 bases between them. Germline values: CDR1 SGHAT, CDR2 FQNNGV. This CDR3 is CASSPDRTNEKLFF. CDR3 bases: TGTGCCAGCAGCCCGGACAGAACTAATGAAAAACTGTTTTTT.

For the CDR3, the DNA is TGCGCCAGCAGCCAAGATCAGGGCTACTACGAGCAGTACGTC. It is translated as CASSQDQGYYEQYV. This rearrangement joins TRBV4-3 to TRBJ2-7, with a tentative D call TRBD1 (5 bases). The CDR3 has 14 residues. V was clipped by 0 bases and J by 3 bases, with 9 bases between them. The V gene's germline CDR1 is LGHNA and CDR2 YSLEER.

The genes are TRBV7-9 and TRBJ2-3; 12 bases are shared with TRBD2. The V segment lost 4 bases and the J segment 4 bases; nucleotides outside the gene matches: 3. The CDR3 sequence is 15 residues long. Germline assignment: CDR1 SEHNR and CDR2 FQNEAQ (reference sequence). As DNA, the CDR3 is TGTGCCAGCAGCTCTAGCGGGAGGGCCTCAGATACGCAGTATTTT. This encodes CASSSSGRASDTQYF.

This sequence joins TRBV6-1 and TRBJ2-4, with 9 positions matching TRBD1. Germline V lookup: CDR1 MNHNS, CDR2 SASEGT. This CDR3 region has 13 residues. V shed 4 bases and J 9 bases; nucleotides not matched to a gene: 4. CDR3 region: CASSGDRARIQYF. CDR3 nucleotides: TGTGCCAGCAGTGGGGACAGGGCACGCATTCAGTACTTC.

V usage is TRBV28 and J usage is TRBJ1-2, with a possible D match to TRBD1 (5 bases). Trimming stripped 5 bases from V and 5 bases from J, with 12 bases between. Germline V CDR1 and CDR2: MDHEN, SYDVKM. CDR3 size: 13 residues. This chain's CDR3 is CASSRGGAYGYTF. The CDR3 DNA reads TGTGCCAGCAGTAGAGGAGGGGCGTATGGCTACACCTTC.

This rearrangement joins TRBV6-5 to TRBJ1-2, with D uncertain. CDR3 length equals 13 residues. Germline CDR1 and CDR2: MNHEY and SVGAGI. Trimming removed 2 bases from V and 8 bases from J, with 12 bases in between. Here the CDR3 DNA reads TGTGCCAGCAGTTACGCCATTTGGACGGGCTACACCTTC. It specifies CASSYAIWTGYTF.

In its sample, this clone was seen once. The chain couples TRBV10-3 to TRBJ2-3; D is unresolved. Germline V lookup: CDR1 ENHRY, CDR2 SYGVKD. The CDR3 extends over 14 amino acids. V was trimmed by 3 bases and J by 4 bases, leaving 11 bases between them. The CDR3 DNA reads as TGTGCCATCAGTGATGAGAGTAGGTCAGATACGCAGTATTTT. Residues: CAISDESRSDTQYF.

The chain links TRBV6-5 to TRBJ2-7; D tentatively reads TRBD1 or TRBD2 (5 bases each). Trimming removed 5 bases at V and 4 bases at J, with 15 bases between. Germline CDR1 MNHEY, CDR2 SVGAGI. The CDR3 contains 14 residues. CDR3 amino acids: CASSQKGTSYEQYF. CDR3 DNA sequence: TGTGCCAGCAGTCAGAAGGGGACGTCATACGAGCAGTACTTC.